These 10 T cell receptor beta chains originate from one sample sequenced in a study of T cell repertoires in cytomegalovirus infection. MiXCR, applied by TCRdb to the reads, yields one record per CDR3 protein. The sample records approximately 190,000 distinct CDR3 sequences, more than 9% being singletons. Sequenced sample: PBMCs. These receptors were collected from a human donor in good health (CMV status not recorded). Some clones in this sample may be carry-over from other donors' samples.

This chain joins TRBV11-3 and TRBJ1-1; possibly TRBD1 for D (6 bases). V lost 1 base and J lost 1, with 10 bases in between. The germline V gene encodes CDR1 SGHNT and CDR2 YENEEA. This CDR3 comprises 15 residues. CDR3 sequence (DNA): TGTGCCAGCAGCTTAGGTGGCAGGGGGAACACTGAAGCTTTCTTT. It translates to CASSLGGRGNTEAFF. Complete variable domain (other parts from reference TRBV11-3 and TRBJ1-1): EAGVVQSPRYKIIEKKQPVAFWCNPISGHNTLYWYLQNLGQGPELLIRYENEEAVDDSQLPKDRFSAERLKGVDSTLKIQPAELGDSAVYLCASSLGGRGNTEAFFGQGTRLTVV.

This clonotype has more than one count but fewer than ten. V usage is TRBV12-3 or TRBV12-4 and J usage is TRBJ2-3, with 12 bases matching TRBD2. This CDR3 comprises 18 residues. Unmatched junction bases numbered 12, after V lost 4 bases and J lost 4 bases. For the CDR3, the DNA is TGTGCCAGCAGTTCCCGACTAGCGGGGGACCTAACGTCAGATACGCAGTATTTT. This codes for CASSSRLAGDLTSDTQYF.

Here the CDR3 reads CASSLQQGGLGYTF. DNA of the CDR3: TGTGCCAGCAGCTTACAACAGGGCGGGCTAGGCTACACCTTC. The J gene is TRBJ1-2, the V gene TRBV7-2; a possible D gene is TRBD1 (6 bases). The CDR3 runs 14 residues. The germline V gene encodes CDR1 SGHTA and CDR2 FQGNSA. V was cut by 2 bases and J by 8 bases, with 15 bases left in between.

In this sample, this clonotype turned up many times. V and J are TRBV7-2 and TRBJ2-5, with 7 bases that match TRBD2. J gave up 1 base and V 1 base, and 6 bases lay outside the gene matches. This CDR3 contains 16 residues. Germline CDR1 is SGHTA and CDR2 is FQGNSA. The DNA for the CDR3 is TGTGCCAGCAGCTTAGGGTGGGGCGGGGGCCAAGAGACCCAGTACTTC. As protein: CASSLGWGGGQETQYF.

The J gene is TRBJ1-2, the V gene TRBV29-1; 8 bases are shared with TRBD1. CDR1 and CDR2 (germline): SQVTM, ANQGSEA. With V trimmed by 6 bases and J by 8 bases, 8 bases remained unmatched. The CDR3 spans 12 residues. The CDR3 bases are TGCAGCGTCGGACAGGGAGAGGAGGGCTACACCTTC. This translates into CSVGQGEEGYTF.

This clonotype was seen many times. V and J are TRBV6-1 and TRBJ2-7; TRBD2 might be the D (5 bases). Trimming shortened V by 6 bases and J by 3 bases, and 6 bases separated the two germline ends. The CDR3 extends over 11 amino acids. Germline CDR1 MNHNS, CDR2 SASEGT. The DNA for the CDR3 is TGTGCCAGCAGACGGGACTACGAGCAGTACTTC. Its protein is CASRRDYEQYF.

Many counts were recorded for this clonotype. This sequence joins TRBV24-1 and TRBJ2-2; a possible D gene is TRBD2 (5 bases). Germline assignment: CDR1 KGHDR and CDR2 SFDVKD. The CDR3 runs 15 residues. Trimming stripped 2 bases from V and 1 base from J, with 7 bases between. This chain's CDR3 is CATSDWTQNTGELFF. CDR3 in DNA: TGTGCCACCAGTGATTGGACTCAGAACACCGGGGAGCTGTTTTTT.

This clonotype was seen more than once but under ten times. The chain combines TRBV5-4 with TRBJ2-2, with 7 bases fitting TRBD1. CDR1 and CDR2 (germline): SGHNT, YYREEE (reference sequence). This CDR3 comprises 17 residues. V gave up 4 bases and J gave up 1 base; unmatched junction bases: 10. The CDR3 nucleotides are TGTGCCAGCAGCACCATATGGACAGGAGAGAACACCGGGGAGCTGTTTTTT. Translation: CASSTIWTGENTGELFF. The full variable domain, its missing parts supplied by reference TRBV5-4 and TRBJ2-2, is ETGVTQSPTHLIKTRGQQVTLRCSSQSGHNTVSWYQQALGQGPQFIFQYYREEENGRGNFPPRFSGLQFPNYSSELNVNALELDDSALYLCASSTIWTGENTGELFFGEGSRLTVL.

This clonotype was observed many times. The chain couples TRBV25-1 to TRBJ1-6; no clear D gene. CDR3 length: 15 residues. CDR1 is MGHDK, CDR2 SYGVNS, per germline. V was clipped by 4 bases and J by 2 bases, with 9 bases between them. CDR3 sequence (DNA): TGTGCCAGCAGTGTGGGCGTCGCCTATAATTCACCCCTCCACTTT. Protein product: CASSVGVAYNSPLHF.

The chain joins TRBV6-6 to TRBJ2-7; D ambiguous. The length of the CDR3 is 14 residues. Trimming took off 2 bases at V and 3 bases at J, with 11 bases between the two ends. Germline assignment: CDR1 MNHNY and CDR2 SVGAGI (reference sequence). CDR3 in DNA: TGTGCCAGCAGTTACACCGAGCAGCACTACGAGCAGTACTTC. This encodes CASSYTEQHYEQYF.